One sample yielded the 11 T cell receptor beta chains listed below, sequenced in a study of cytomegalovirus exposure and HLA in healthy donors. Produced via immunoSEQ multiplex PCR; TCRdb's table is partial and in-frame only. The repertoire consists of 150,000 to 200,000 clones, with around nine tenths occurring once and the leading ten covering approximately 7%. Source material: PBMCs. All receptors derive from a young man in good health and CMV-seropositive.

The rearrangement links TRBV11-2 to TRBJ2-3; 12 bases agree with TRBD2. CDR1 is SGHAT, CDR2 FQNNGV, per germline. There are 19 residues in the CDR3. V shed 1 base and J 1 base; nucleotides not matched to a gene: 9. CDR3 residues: CASSLALLAGGGGTDTQYF. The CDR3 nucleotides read TGTGCCAGCAGCTTAGCCCTCCTAGCGGGGGGGGGCGGCACAGATACGCAGTATTTT.

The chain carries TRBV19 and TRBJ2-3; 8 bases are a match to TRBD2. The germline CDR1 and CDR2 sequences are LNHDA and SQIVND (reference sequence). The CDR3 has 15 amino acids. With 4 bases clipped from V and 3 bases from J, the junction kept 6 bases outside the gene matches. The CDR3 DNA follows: TGTGCCAGTAGTAAGGGGCCGGGGGGGACAGATACGCAGTATTTT. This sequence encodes CASSKGPGGTDTQYF.

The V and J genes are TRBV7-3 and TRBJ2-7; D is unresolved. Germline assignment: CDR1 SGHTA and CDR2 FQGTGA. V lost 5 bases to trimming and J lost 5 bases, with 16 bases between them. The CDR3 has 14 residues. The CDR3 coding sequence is TGTGCCAGCAGCACCGCCACGAGCAGCCACGAGCAGTACTTC. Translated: CASSTATSSHEQYF.

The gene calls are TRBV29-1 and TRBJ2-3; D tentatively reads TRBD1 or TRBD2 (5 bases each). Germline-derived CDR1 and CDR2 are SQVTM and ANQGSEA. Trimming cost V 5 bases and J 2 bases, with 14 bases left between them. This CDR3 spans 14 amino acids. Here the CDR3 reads CSVPGTAITDTQYF. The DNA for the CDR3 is TGCAGCGTTCCTGGGACGGCAATCACAGATACGCAGTATTTT.

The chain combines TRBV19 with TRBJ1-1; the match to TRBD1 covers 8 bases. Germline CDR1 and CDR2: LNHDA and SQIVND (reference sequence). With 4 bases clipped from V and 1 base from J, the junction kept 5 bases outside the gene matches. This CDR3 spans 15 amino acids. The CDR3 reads CASSSGGTGNTEAFF. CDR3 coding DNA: TGTGCCAGTAGTAGTGGGGGGACAGGGAACACTGAAGCTTTCTTT.

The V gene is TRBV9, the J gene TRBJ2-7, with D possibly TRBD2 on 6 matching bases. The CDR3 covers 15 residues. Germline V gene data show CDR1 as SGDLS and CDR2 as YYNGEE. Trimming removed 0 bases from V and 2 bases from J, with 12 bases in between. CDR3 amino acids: CASSVDGAGTYEQYF. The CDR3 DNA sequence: TGTGCCAGCAGCGTAGACGGTGCGGGAACCTACGAGCAGTACTTC.

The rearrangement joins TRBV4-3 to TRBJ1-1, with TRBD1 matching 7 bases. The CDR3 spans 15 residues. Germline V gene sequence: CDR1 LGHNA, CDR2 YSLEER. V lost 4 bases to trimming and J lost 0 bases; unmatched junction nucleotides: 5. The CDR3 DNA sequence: TGCGCCAGCAGCCGGATGGGACAGATGAACACTGAAGCTTTCTTT. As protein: CASSRMGQMNTEAFF.

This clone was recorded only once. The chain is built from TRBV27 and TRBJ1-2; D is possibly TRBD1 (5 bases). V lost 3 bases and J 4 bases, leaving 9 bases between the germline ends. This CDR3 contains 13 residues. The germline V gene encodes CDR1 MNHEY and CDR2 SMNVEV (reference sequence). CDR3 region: CASSFGQRYGYTF. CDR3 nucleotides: TGTGCCAGCAGTTTCGGACAACGCTATGGCTACACCTTC.

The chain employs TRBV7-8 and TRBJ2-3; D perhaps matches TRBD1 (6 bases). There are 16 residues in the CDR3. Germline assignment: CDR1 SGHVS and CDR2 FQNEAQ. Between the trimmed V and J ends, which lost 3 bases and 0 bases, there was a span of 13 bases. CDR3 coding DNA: TGTGCCAGCAGCTTGGGCCGGGACAAAAGCACAGATACGCAGTATTTT. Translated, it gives CASSLGRDKSTDTQYF.

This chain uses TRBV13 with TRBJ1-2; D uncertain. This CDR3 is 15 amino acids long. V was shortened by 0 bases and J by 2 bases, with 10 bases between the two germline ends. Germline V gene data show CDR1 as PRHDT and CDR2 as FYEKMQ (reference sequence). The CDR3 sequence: CASSLGQRLNYGYTF. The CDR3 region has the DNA TGTGCCAGCAGCTTAGGGCAGAGGCTAAACTATGGCTACACCTTC.

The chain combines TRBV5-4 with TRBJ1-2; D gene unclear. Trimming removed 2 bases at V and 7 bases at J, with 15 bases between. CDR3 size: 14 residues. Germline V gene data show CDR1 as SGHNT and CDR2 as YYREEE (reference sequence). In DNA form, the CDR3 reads TGTGCCAGCAGCTTCGGCGGGTCGGGGAGTGGCTACACCTTC. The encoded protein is CASSFGGSGSGYTF. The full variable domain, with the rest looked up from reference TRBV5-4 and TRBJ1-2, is ETGVTQSPTHLIKTRGQQVTLRCSSQSGHNTVSWYQQALGQGPQFIFQYYREEENGRGNFPPRFSGLQFPNYSSELNVNALELDDSALYLCASSFGGSGSGYTFGSGTRLTVV.